This TCR beta chain was found in a study of T cell changes during pregnancy in multiple sclerosis. Here immunoSEQ multiplex PCR was the method, and the copy in TCRdb shows in-frame clones only, minus some. The sample includes approximately 69,000 clones, approximately 90% of them seen just once. V was shortened by 3 bases and J by 0 bases, with 15 bases between the two germline ends. Germline V gives CDR1 KGHSH, CDR2 LQKENI. The CDR3 contains 16 residues. The origin of this receptor is a female donor in good health, enrolled as a control in a pregnancy study. The sample in question was peripheral blood, obtained in the second trimester of pregnancy. V is TRBV18 and J is TRBJ2-7; maybe TRBD1 (5 bases). The CDR3, as DNA: TGTGCCAGCTCACCGGGTTCGACAGTTTTCTCCTACGAGCAGTACTTC. It codes for CASSPGSTVFSYEQYF.